This TCR beta chain is from a study of T cell responses to AZD1222 COVID-19 vaccine. Germline CDR1 MDHEN, CDR2 SYDVKM. The CDR3 has 12 amino acids. The V segment lost 5 bases and the J segment 14 bases; nucleotides outside the gene matches: 11. Assay used: immunoSEQ multiplex PCR; TCRdb lists only in-frame clones, some missing. This sample yields about 140,000 clones, of which around 91% are seen a single time; about 6.5% belongs to the top ten. This TCR came from an adult who received the AZD1222 COVID-19 vaccine. The sequences come from peripheral blood, collected 28 days after the second AZD1222 dose. This chain links TRBV28 with TRBJ1-2; 7 bases match TRBD1. CDR3 loop: CASSPGQQIGTF. CDR3 nucleotide sequence: TGTGCCAGCAGTCCGGGACAGCAAATCGGGACCTTC.